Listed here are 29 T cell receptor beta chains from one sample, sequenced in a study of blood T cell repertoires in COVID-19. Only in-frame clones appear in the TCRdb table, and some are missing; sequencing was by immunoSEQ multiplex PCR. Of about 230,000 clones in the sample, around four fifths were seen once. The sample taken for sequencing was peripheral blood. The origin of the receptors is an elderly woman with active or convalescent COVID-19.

The CDR3 region is CASSLVTGGEGTQYF. For the CDR3, the DNA is TGCGCCAGCAGTTTAGTAACGGGGGGCGAAGGGACCCAGTACTTC. The chain links TRBV5-1 to TRBJ2-5, with D perhaps TRBD2 (7 bases). Germline V gene data show CDR1 as SGHRS and CDR2 as YFSETQ. The CDR3 spans 15 residues. With 5 bases removed from V and 7 bases from J, the gap between germline ends came to 21 bases.

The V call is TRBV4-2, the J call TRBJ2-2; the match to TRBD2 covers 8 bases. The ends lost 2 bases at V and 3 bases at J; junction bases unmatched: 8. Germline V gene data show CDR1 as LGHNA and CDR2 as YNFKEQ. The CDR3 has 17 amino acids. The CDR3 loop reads CASSQLKAGDHTGELFF. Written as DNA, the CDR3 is TGTGCCAGCAGCCAATTAAAAGCGGGAGATCACACCGGGGAGCTGTTTTTT.

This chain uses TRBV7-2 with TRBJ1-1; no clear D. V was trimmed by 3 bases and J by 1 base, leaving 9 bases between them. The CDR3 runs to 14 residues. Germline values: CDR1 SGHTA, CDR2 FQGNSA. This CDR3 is CASSFIGRNTEAFF. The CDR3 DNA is TGTGCCAGCAGCTTCATAGGGAGGAACACTGAAGCTTTCTTT.

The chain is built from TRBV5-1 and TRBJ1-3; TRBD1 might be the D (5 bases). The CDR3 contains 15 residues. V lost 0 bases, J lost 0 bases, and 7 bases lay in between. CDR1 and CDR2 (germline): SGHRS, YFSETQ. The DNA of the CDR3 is TGCGCCAGCAGCTTGGGACAGAACTCTGGAAACACCATATATTTT. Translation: CASSLGQNSGNTIYF.

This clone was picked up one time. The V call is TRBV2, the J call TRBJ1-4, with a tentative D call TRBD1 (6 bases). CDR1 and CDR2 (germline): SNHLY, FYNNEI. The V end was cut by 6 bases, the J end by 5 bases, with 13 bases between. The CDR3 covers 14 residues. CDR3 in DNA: TGTGCCAGCAGGATTGACGGACAGAATGAAAAACTGTTTTTT. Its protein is CASRIDGQNEKLFF.

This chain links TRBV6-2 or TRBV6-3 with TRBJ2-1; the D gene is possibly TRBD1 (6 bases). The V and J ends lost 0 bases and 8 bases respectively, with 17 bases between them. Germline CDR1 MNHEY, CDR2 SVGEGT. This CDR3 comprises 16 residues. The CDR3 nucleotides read TGTGCCAGCAGTTACTCGAAGGGGACACCCTCCCATGAGCAGTTCTTC. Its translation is CASSYSKGTPSHEQFF.

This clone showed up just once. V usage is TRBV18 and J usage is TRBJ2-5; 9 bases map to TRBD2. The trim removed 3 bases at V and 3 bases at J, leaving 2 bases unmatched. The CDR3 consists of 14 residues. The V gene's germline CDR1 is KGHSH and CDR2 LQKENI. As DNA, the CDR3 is TGTGCCAGCTCACCTCCTAGCGGGAAAGAGACCCAGTACTTC. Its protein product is CASSPPSGKETQYF.

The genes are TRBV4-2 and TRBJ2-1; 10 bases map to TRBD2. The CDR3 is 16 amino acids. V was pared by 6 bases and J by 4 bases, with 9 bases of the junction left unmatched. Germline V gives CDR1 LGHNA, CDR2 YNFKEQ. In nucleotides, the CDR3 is TGTGCCAGCAGTCTCTCTGGGACTAGCGCATACAATGAGCAGTTCTTC. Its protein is CASSLSGTSAYNEQFF.

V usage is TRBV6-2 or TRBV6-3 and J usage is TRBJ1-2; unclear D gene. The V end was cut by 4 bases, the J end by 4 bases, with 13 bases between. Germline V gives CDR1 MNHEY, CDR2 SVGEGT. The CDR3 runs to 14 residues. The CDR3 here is CASSLPGSGYGYTF. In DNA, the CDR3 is TGTGCCAGCAGTTTACCGGGGAGTGGCTATGGCTACACCTTC.

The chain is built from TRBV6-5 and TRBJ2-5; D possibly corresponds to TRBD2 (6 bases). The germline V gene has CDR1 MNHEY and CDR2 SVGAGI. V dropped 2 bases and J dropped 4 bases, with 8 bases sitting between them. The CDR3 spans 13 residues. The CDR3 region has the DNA TGTGCCAGCAGTTACCTCGGGGGAGAGACCCAGTACTTC. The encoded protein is CASSYLGGETQYF.

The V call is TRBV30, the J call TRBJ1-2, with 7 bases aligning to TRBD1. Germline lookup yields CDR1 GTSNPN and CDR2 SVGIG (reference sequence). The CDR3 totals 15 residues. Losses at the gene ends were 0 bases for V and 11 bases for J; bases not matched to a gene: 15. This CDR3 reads CAWSVGGGGRMRYTF. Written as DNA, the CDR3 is TGTGCCTGGAGTGTAGGGGGCGGGGGGCGTATGCGGTACACCTTC.

The CDR3 DNA reads TGTGCCAGCTCACTATCCGGGACAGGGACTTTTTGGGAGCAGTTCTTC. Its translation: CASSLSGTGTFWEQFF. This sequence joins TRBV18 and TRBJ2-1; TRBD1 aligns across 9 bases. V gave up 4 bases and J gave up 10 bases; unmatched junction bases: 14. This CDR3 has 16 residues. CDR1 and CDR2 (germline): KGHSH, LQKENI.

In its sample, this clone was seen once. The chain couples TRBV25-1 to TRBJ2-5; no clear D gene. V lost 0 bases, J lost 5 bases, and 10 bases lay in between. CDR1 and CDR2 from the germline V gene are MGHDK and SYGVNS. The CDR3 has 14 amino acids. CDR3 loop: CASSEYILRETQYF. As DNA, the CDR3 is TGTGCCAGCAGTGAATATATACTGCGGGAGACCCAGTACTTC. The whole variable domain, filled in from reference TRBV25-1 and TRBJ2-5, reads EADIYQTPRYLVIGTGKKITLECSQTMGHDKMYWYQQDPGMELHLIHYSYGVNSTEKGDLSSESTVSRIRTEHFPLTLESARPSHTSQYLCASSEYILRETQYFGPGTRLLVL.

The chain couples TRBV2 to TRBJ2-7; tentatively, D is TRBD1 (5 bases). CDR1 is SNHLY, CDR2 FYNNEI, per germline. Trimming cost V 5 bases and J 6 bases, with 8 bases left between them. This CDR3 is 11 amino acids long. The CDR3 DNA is TGTGCCAGCAGTTATAGGGGCGAGCAGTACTTC. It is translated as CASSYRGEQYF.

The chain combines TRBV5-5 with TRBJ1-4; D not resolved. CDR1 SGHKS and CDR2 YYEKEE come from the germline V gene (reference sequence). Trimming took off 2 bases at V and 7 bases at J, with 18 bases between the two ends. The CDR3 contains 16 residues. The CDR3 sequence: CASSLATTLGVEKLFF. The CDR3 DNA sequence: TGTGCCAGCAGCTTAGCGACCACTCTCGGGGTTGAAAAACTGTTTTTT.

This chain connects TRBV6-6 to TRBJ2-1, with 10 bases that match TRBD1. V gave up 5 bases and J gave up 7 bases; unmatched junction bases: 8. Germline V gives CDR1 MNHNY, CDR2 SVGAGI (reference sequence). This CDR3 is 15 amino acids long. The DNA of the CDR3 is TGTGCCAGCAGTATCCGGACAGGGGGAGGGAATGAGCAGTTCTTC. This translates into CASSIRTGGGNEQFF.

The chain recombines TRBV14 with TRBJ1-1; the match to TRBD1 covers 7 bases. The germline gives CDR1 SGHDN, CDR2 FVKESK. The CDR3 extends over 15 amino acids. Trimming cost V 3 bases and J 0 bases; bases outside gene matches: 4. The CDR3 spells CASSHGTAVNTEAFF. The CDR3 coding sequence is TGTGCCAGCAGCCACGGGACAGCGGTGAACACTGAAGCTTTCTTT.

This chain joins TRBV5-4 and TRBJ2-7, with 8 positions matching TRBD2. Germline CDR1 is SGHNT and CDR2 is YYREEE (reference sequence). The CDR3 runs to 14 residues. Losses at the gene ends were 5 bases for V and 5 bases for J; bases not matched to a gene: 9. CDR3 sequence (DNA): TGTGCCAGCAGTCAAGCGGGAGTATGGGACGAGCAGTACTTC. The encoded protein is CASSQAGVWDEQYF.

The CDR3, as DNA: TGCGCCAGCCTCGGGAGGGCCGGGGAGACCCAGTACTTC. This encodes CASLGRAGETQYF. V and J are TRBV10-2 and TRBJ2-5; 8 bases agree with TRBD2. The J segment lost 5 bases and the V segment lost 8 bases, leaving 7 bases of the junction unmatched. CDR3 length: 13 residues. The germline gives CDR1 WSHSY, CDR2 SAAADI.

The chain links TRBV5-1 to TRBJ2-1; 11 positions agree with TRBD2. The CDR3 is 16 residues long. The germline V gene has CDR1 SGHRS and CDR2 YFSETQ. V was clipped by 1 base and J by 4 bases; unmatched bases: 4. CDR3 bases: TGCGCCAGCAGCTTGTCGGGACTAGCGGAATACAATGAGCAGTTCTTC. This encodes CASSLSGLAEYNEQFF. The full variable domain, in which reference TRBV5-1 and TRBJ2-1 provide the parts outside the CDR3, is KAGVTQTPRYLIKTRGQQVTLSCSPISGHRSVSWYQQTPGQGLQFLFEYFSETQRNKGNFPGRFSGRQFSNSRSEMNVSTLELGDSALYLCASSLSGLAEYNEQFFGPGTRLTVL.

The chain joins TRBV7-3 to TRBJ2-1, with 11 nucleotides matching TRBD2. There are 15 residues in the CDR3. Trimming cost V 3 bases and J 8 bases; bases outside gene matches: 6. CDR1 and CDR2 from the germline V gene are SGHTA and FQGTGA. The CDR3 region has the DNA TGTGCCAGCAGCTTGATAGCGGGGGGGCGGTATGAGCAGTTCTTC. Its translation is CASSLIAGGRYEQFF.

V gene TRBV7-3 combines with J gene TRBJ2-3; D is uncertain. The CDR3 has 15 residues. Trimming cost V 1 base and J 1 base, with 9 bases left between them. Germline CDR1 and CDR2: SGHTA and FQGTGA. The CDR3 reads CASSLSASRTDTQYF. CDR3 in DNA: TGTGCCAGCAGCTTAAGTGCGAGCCGCACAGATACGCAGTATTTT. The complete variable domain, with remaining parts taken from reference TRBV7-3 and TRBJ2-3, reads GAGVSQTPSNKVTEKGKYVELRCDPISGHTALYWYRQSLGQGPEFLIYFQGTGAADDSGLPNDRFFAVRPEGSVSTLKIQRTERGDSAVYLCASSLSASRTDTQYFGPGTRLTVL.

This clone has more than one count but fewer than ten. In nucleotides, the CDR3 is TGTGCCAGCAGCCCCAGTCCCAGGGCTGGCTACACCTTC. Translation: CASSPSPRAGYTF. The J gene is TRBJ1-2, the V gene TRBV7-9, with a tentative D call TRBD1 (5 bases). V shed 5 bases and J shed 7 bases, with 14 bases lying between them. This CDR3 has 13 residues. CDR1 is SEHNR, CDR2 FQNEAQ, per germline (reference sequence).

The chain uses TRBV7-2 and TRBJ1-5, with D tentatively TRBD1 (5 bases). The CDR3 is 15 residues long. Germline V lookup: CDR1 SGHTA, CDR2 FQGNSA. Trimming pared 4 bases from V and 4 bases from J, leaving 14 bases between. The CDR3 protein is CASSSWRGGNQPQHF. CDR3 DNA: TGTGCCAGCAGCTCCTGGCGTGGGGGGAATCAGCCCCAGCATTTT.

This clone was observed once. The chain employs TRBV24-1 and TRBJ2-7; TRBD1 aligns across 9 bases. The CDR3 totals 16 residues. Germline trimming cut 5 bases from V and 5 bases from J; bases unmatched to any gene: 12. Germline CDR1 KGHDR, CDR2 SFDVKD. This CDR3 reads CATSASSTGGSNEQYF. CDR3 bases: TGTGCCACCAGTGCCTCGTCGACAGGGGGTTCAAACGAGCAGTACTTC.

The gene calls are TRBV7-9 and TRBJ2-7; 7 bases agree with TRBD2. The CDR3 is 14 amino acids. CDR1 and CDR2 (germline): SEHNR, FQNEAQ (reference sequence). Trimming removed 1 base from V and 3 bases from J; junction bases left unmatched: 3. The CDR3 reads CASSLGRGYYEQYF. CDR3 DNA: TGTGCCAGCAGCTTAGGGCGGGGGTACTACGAGCAGTACTTC.

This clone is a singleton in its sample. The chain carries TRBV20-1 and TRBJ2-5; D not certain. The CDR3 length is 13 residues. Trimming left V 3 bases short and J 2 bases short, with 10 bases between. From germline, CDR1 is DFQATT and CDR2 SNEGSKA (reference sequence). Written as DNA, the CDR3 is TGCAGTGCTAGTCAGCGTGTTCAAGAGACCCAGTACTTC. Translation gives CSASQRVQETQYF.

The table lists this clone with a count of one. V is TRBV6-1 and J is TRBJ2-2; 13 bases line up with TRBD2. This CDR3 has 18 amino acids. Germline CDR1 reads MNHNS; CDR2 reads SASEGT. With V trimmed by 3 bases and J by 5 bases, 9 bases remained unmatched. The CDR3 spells CASSETKGLAGFTGELFF. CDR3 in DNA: TGTGCCAGCAGTGAGACCAAGGGACTAGCGGGGTTTACCGGGGAGCTGTTTTTT.

The CDR3: CASSQVSGGSNEQFF. As DNA, the CDR3 is TGTGCCAGCAGCCAAGTGTCTGGCGGGAGCAATGAGCAGTTCTTC. The chain employs TRBV4-2 and TRBJ2-1; 7 bases fit TRBD2. Germline V gene data show CDR1 as LGHNA and CDR2 as YNFKEQ. CDR3 size: 15 residues. V was clipped by 1 base and J by 6 bases; unmatched bases: 6.